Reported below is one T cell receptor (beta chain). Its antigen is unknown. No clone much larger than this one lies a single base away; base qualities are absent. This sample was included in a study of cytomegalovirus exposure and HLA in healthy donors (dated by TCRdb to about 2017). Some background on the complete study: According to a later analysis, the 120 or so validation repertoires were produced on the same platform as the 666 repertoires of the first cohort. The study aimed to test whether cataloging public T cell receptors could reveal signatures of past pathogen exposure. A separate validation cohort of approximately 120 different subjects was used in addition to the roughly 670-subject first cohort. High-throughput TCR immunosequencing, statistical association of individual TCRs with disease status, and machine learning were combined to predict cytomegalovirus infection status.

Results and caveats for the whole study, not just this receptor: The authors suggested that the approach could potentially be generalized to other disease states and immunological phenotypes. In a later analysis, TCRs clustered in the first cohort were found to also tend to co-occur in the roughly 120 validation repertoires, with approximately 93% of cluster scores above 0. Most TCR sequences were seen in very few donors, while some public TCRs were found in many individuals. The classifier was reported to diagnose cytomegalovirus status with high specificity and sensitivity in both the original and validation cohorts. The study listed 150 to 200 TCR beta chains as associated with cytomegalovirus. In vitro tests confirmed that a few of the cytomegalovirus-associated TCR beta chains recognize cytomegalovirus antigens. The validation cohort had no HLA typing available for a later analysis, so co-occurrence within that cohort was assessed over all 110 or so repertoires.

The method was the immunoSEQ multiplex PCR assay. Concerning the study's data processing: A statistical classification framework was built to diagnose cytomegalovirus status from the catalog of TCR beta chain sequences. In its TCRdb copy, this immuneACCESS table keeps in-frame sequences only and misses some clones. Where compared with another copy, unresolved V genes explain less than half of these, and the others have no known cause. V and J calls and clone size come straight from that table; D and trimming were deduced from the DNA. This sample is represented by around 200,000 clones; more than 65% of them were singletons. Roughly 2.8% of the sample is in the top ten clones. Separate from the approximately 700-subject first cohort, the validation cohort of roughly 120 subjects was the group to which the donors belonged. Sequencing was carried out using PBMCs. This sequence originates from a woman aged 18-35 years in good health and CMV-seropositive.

The base sequence is TGTGCCAGCAGCCTCTCCTCAGGGGGTTGGACTGAAGCTTTCTTT. It translates to CASSLSSGGWTEAFF. Recombination linked TRBV4-2 to TRBJ1-1; TRBD1 matches 7 bases in the middle. From cysteine to phenylalanine, the CDR3 is 15 amino acids long. Only the CDR3 DNA is retained, 45 bases long and in frame from the first base. V lost 4 bases and J lost 5 bases, and the count of bases not matched to a germline gene is 10. Based on the germline V gene, the CDR1 and CDR2 sequences are LGHNA and YNFKEQ.